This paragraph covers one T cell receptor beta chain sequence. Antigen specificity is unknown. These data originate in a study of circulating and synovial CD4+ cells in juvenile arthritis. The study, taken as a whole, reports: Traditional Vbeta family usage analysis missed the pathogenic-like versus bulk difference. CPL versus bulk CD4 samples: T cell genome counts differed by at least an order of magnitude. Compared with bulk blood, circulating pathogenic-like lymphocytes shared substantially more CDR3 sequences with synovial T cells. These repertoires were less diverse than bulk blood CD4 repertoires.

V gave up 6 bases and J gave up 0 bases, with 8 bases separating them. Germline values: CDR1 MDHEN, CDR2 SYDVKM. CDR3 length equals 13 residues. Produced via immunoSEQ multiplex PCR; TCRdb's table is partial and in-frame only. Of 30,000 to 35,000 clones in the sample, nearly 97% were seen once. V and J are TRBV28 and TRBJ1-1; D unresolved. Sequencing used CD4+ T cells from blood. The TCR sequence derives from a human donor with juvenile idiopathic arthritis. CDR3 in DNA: TGTGCCAGCAGCTCAGACATGAACACTGAAGCTTTCTTT. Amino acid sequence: CASSSDMNTEAFF.